The rows below give T cell receptor beta chains drawn from one sample of a study of control samples from healthy donors and cancer patients. Profiling relied on immunoSEQ multiplex PCR, and the TCRdb table lists in-frame clones only, not all of them. This sample has tens of thousands of clones, with around nine tenths found just once. The source material was PBMCs. Receptors were obtained from a man between 35 and 55 years old with colorectal cancer. Each CDR3 is given with its conserved first and last residue. A D gene is named only where the DNA matches it firmly. Only part of the rows carry a size: once, few, many, or a class if the clone is expanded.

CDR3aa: CASSLLTGLTGELFF
CDR3nt: TGTGCCAGCAGCTTGTTGACAGGGCTCACCGGGGAGCTGTTTTTT
j_gene: TRBJ2-2
d_gene: TRBD1
abundance: once
v_gene: TRBV5-6

CDR3aa: CASSGGRLGGELFF
CDR3nt: TGCGCCAGCAGCGGCGGAAGACTTGGCGGGGAGCTGTTTTTT
j_gene: TRBJ2-2
d_gene: -
abundance: -
v_gene: TRBV5-1

CDR3aa: CASSLVTGISSPLHF
CDR3nt: TGTGCCAGCAGCTTAGTTACAGGGATTTCCTCACCCCTCCACTTT
j_gene: TRBJ1-6
d_gene: -
abundance: -
v_gene: TRBV7-8

CDR3aa: CASRPGQGPLLGTGELFF
CDR3nt: TGTGCCAGCAGACCGGGACAGGGGCCCCTTTTGGGCACCGGGGAGCTGTTTTTT
j_gene: TRBJ2-2
d_gene: TRBD1
abundance: -
v_gene: TRBV7-6

CDR3aa: CASKEGGTHNEQFF
CDR3nt: TGTGCCAGCAAGGAAGGCGGGACCCACAATGAGCAGTTCTTC
j_gene: TRBJ2-1
d_gene: -
abundance: -
v_gene: TRBV5-5

CDR3aa: CAIGGAGEKLFF
CDR3nt: TGTGCCATCGGAGGGGCCGGGGAAAAACTGTTTTTT
j_gene: TRBJ1-4
d_gene: -
abundance: once
v_gene: TRBV10-3

CDR3aa: CASSLVGTGASTDTQYF
CDR3nt: TGTGCCAGCAGTTTAGTCGGGACAGGGGCTAGCACAGATACGCAGTATTTT
j_gene: TRBJ2-3
d_gene: TRBD1
abundance: -
v_gene: TRBV28

CDR3aa: CAIRPGLAGDTQYF
CDR3nt: TGTGCCATCAGACCGGGACTAGCAGGAGATACGCAGTATTTT
j_gene: TRBJ2-3
d_gene: TRBD2
abundance: -
v_gene: TRBV10-3

CDR3aa: CASSYSVRNTEAFF
CDR3nt: TGTGCCAGCAGTTACTCGGTCCGGAACACTGAAGCTTTCTTT
j_gene: TRBJ1-1
d_gene: -
abundance: -
v_gene: TRBV6-5

CDR3aa: CSVEDYSGSSYEQYF
CDR3nt: TGCAGCGTTGAAGATTATTCCGGTAGCTCCTACGAGCAGTACTTC
j_gene: TRBJ2-7
d_gene: -
abundance: -
v_gene: TRBV29-1

CDR3aa: CATSDTGVTSPHEQFF
CDR3nt: TGTGCCACCAGTGACACAGGGGTTACTAGCCCCCATGAGCAGTTCTTC
j_gene: TRBJ2-1
d_gene: -
abundance: -
v_gene: TRBV24-1

CDR3aa: CASSQDRPYSGNTIYF
CDR3nt: TGCGCCAGCAGCCAAGACAGACCTTACTCTGGAAACACCATATATTTT
j_gene: TRBJ1-3
d_gene: -
abundance: -
v_gene: TRBV4-1

CDR3aa: CASLAVSSYNEQFF
CDR3nt: TGTGCCAGTTTAGCGGTGAGCTCCTACAATGAGCAGTTCTTC
j_gene: TRBJ2-1
d_gene: -
abundance: few
v_gene: TRBV2

CDR3aa: CASSVAGTPNDSPLHF
CDR3nt: TGTGCCAGCTCAGTCGCCGGGACTCCAAACGACTCACCCCTCCACTTT
j_gene: TRBJ1-6
d_gene: -
abundance: -
v_gene: TRBV18

CDR3aa: CASSFSRDRAYEQYF
CDR3nt: TGCGCCAGCAGCTTCTCCCGGGACAGGGCCTACGAGCAGTACTTC
j_gene: TRBJ2-7
d_gene: TRBD1
abundance: -
v_gene: TRBV5-1

CDR3aa: CASASGTGTGELFF
CDR3nt: TGTGCCAGCGCTAGCGGGACAGGCACCGGGGAGCTGTTTTTT
j_gene: TRBJ2-2
d_gene: -
abundance: -
v_gene: TRBV2

CDR3aa: CASSSRGDGADTQYF
CDR3nt: TGTGCCAGCAGCTCGCGGGGGGACGGCGCAGATACGCAGTATTTT
j_gene: TRBJ2-3
d_gene: TRBD2
abundance: -
v_gene: TRBV7-3

CDR3aa: CATNQLLGRTTEAFF
CDR3nt: TGTGCCACAAACCAGCTCTTGGGGAGGACCACTGAAGCTTTCTTT
j_gene: TRBJ1-1
d_gene: -
abundance: -
v_gene: TRBV6-5

CDR3aa: CASSITPWSSGNTIYF
CDR3nt: TGTGCCAGCAGCATCACCCCGTGGAGCTCTGGAAACACCATATATTTT
j_gene: TRBJ1-3
d_gene: -
abundance: -
v_gene: TRBV9

CDR3aa: CASGRTGAYGYTF
CDR3nt: TGTGCCAGCGGCCGGACAGGGGCCTATGGCTACACCTTC
j_gene: TRBJ1-2
d_gene: TRBD1
abundance: -
v_gene: TRBV2

CDR3aa: CASSLDSASSYEQYF
CDR3nt: TGTGCCAGCAGCCTGGACAGTGCGAGCTCCTACGAGCAGTACTTC
j_gene: TRBJ2-7
d_gene: -
abundance: few
v_gene: TRBV5-5

CDR3aa: CASRRITGELFF
CDR3nt: TGTGCCAGCAGGAGGATCACCGGGGAGCTGTTTTTT
j_gene: TRBJ2-2
d_gene: -
abundance: -
v_gene: TRBV2

CDR3aa: CASSYTAASGNTIYF
CDR3nt: TGTGCCAGCAGTTACACGGCCGCCTCTGGAAACACCATATATTTT
j_gene: TRBJ1-3
d_gene: -
abundance: -
v_gene: TRBV6-5

CDR3aa: CAWSVEQKAFF
CDR3nt: TGTGCCTGGAGTGTTGAGCAGAAAGCTTTCTTT
j_gene: TRBJ1-1
d_gene: -
abundance: -
v_gene: TRBV30

CDR3aa: CASSGAGGPSEQYF
CDR3nt: TGTGCCAGCTCTGGGGCAGGGGGCCCCAGCGAGCAGTACTTC
j_gene: TRBJ2-7
d_gene: TRBD1
abundance: -
v_gene: TRBV6-1

CDR3aa: CAITKSSGNYEQYF
CDR3nt: TGCGCCATCACCAAGAGTAGCGGGAACTACGAGCAGTACTTC
j_gene: TRBJ2-7
d_gene: TRBD2
abundance: -
v_gene: TRBV10-2

CDR3aa: CASSSQAPPGEQYF
CDR3nt: TGTGCCAGCAGTTCACAGGCACCACCGGGCGAGCAGTACTTC
j_gene: TRBJ2-7
d_gene: -
abundance: -
v_gene: TRBV28

CDR3aa: CASSLHQGYEQYF
CDR3nt: TGTGCCAGCAGTTTACACCAGGGCTACGAGCAGTACTTC
j_gene: TRBJ2-7
d_gene: -
abundance: once
v_gene: TRBV12-3/TRBV12-4

CDR3aa: CASSTESEKLFF
CDR3nt: TGTGCCAGCAGCACCGAAAGTGAAAAACTGTTTTTT
j_gene: TRBJ1-4
d_gene: -
abundance: -
v_gene: TRBV11-3

CDR3aa: CASSLLFQPQHF
CDR3nt: TGTGCCAGCAGCTTGTTATTTCAGCCCCAGCATTTT
j_gene: TRBJ1-5
d_gene: -
abundance: -
v_gene: TRBV7-2

CDR3aa: CASSARTGRVPNQPQHF
CDR3nt: TGTGCCAGCAGCGCCCGGACGGGGAGGGTCCCAAATCAGCCCCAGCATTTT
j_gene: TRBJ1-5
d_gene: -
abundance: -
v_gene: TRBV9

CDR3aa: CAWSEGQADEQYF
CDR3nt: TGTGCCTGGAGTGAGGGCCAGGCGGACGAGCAGTACTTC
j_gene: TRBJ2-7
d_gene: -
abundance: -
v_gene: TRBV30

CDR3aa: CASSPFGETQYF
CDR3nt: TGTGCCAGCTCACCGTTCGGGGAGACCCAGTACTTC
j_gene: TRBJ2-5
d_gene: -
abundance: -
v_gene: TRBV18

CDR3aa: CASSPRAGGNQPQHF
CDR3nt: TGTGCCAGCTCACCGCGGGCGGGAGGGAATCAGCCCCAGCATTTT
j_gene: TRBJ1-5
d_gene: -
abundance: once
v_gene: TRBV18

CDR3aa: CATSDLRAGGAWGYTF
CDR3nt: TGTGCCACCAGTGATTTGCGAGCAGGGGGCGCGTGGGGCTACACCTTC
j_gene: TRBJ1-2
d_gene: TRBD1
abundance: few
v_gene: TRBV24-1

CDR3aa: CASIQIRGPNTEAFF
CDR3nt: TGTGCCAGTATCCAGATCAGGGGACCGAACACTGAAGCTTTCTTT
j_gene: TRBJ1-1
d_gene: -
abundance: -
v_gene: TRBV19

CDR3aa: CASRPGASTYEQYF
CDR3nt: TGTGCCAGTAGGCCCGGGGCCTCTACCTACGAGCAGTACTTC
j_gene: TRBJ2-7
d_gene: -
abundance: -
v_gene: TRBV19